One and the same sample provided the 8 T cell receptor beta chains below, sequenced in a study of cytomegalovirus exposure and HLA in healthy donors. Assay: immunoSEQ multiplex PCR; the TCRdb copy retains only in-frame clones and omits some. The profile shows roughly 130,000 clones, approximately 89% of them singletons. Material: PBMCs. These receptors all stem from a man aged 30-40 years in good health and CMV-seronegative.

V gene TRBV4-2 combines with J gene TRBJ1-2; 9 nucleotides agree with TRBD1. V gave up 5 bases and J gave up 1 base; unmatched junction bases: 5. In germline, CDR1 is LGHNA, CDR2 YNFKEQ. The CDR3 length is 15 residues. CDR3 residues: CASSSGQGNNYGYTF. The CDR3 coding sequence is TGTGCCAGCAGCTCAGGACAGGGGAATAACTATGGCTACACCTTC.

Many counts were recorded for this clone. The chain has TRBV18 and TRBJ2-7; 9 bases align to TRBD2. The CDR3 length is 15 residues. Looked up from germline, CDR1 is KGHSH and CDR2 is LQKENI. J gave up 0 bases and V 1 base, and 1 base lay outside the gene matches. CDR3 DNA: TGTGCCAGCTCACCACAGACTAGCGGCTCCTACGAGCAGTACTTC. Translating it yields CASSPQTSGSYEQYF.

The rearrangement uses TRBV19 and TRBJ1-4; the D gene is possibly TRBD1 (6 bases). The CDR3 extends over 15 amino acids. CDR1 is LNHDA, CDR2 SQIVND, per germline (reference sequence). The V end lost 6 bases, the J end lost 0 bases, and 11 bases lay between the germline ends. CDR3 in DNA: TGTGCCAGTAGGAAGGGGGACGCAACTAATGAAAAACTGTTTTTT. Translating gives CASRKGDATNEKLFF.

This clone was seen once. V gene TRBV7-6 combines with J gene TRBJ2-3; 13 nucleotides agree with TRBD2. Germline CDR1 is SGHVS and CDR2 is FNYEAQ. The CDR3 extends over 16 amino acids. V shed 5 bases, J shed 8 bases, and the junction held 10 bases outside the gene matches. The CDR3 DNA is TGTGCCAGCAGCCTACGGACTAGCGGGGGCCAGGGTACGCAGTATTTT. Translated, it gives CASSLRTSGGQGTQYF.

The gene calls are TRBV18 and TRBJ2-1, with TRBD2 matching 14 bases. V shed 2 bases and J 10 bases; nucleotides not matched to a gene: 19. The CDR3 has 20 residues. CDR1 is KGHSH and CDR2 is LQKENI in the germline V gene. The CDR3 sequence is CASSPAETSGGAYMLGEQFF. The DNA of the CDR3 is TGTGCCAGCTCACCAGCCGAGACTAGCGGGGGGGCCTATATGTTGGGCGAGCAGTTCTTC.

The chain has TRBV5-5 and TRBJ1-2, with a tentative D call TRBD1 (6 bases). Germline CDR1 reads SGHKS; CDR2 reads YYEKEE (reference sequence). This CDR3 contains 14 residues. The germline V and J ends were trimmed by 2 bases and 7 bases, with 15 bases remaining between them. The CDR3 sequence: CASSFGTDSSGYTF. In DNA, the CDR3 is TGTGCCAGCAGCTTTGGAACGGACAGCTCTGGCTACACCTTC.

V and J are TRBV5-6 and TRBJ1-1, with TRBD1 as a possible D gene (5 bases). Germline V gene lookup returns CDR1 SGHDT and CDR2 YYEEEE. V gave up 3 bases and J gave up 6 bases, with 15 bases separating them. CDR3 length equals 14 residues. CDR3 sequence: CASSSAGFWSEAFF. The CDR3 DNA follows: TGTGCCAGCAGCTCCGCAGGGTTTTGGTCTGAAGCTTTCTTT.

This CDR3 reads CASSDGTAGYEQYF. As DNA, the CDR3 is TGTGCCAGCAGCGACGGGACAGCGGGCTACGAGCAGTACTTC. This rearrangement joins TRBV9 to TRBJ2-7; TRBD1 might be the D (7 bases). Germline values: CDR1 SGDLS, CDR2 YYNGEE. Trimming stripped 3 bases from V and 3 bases from J, with 13 bases between. The CDR3 is 14 amino acids.